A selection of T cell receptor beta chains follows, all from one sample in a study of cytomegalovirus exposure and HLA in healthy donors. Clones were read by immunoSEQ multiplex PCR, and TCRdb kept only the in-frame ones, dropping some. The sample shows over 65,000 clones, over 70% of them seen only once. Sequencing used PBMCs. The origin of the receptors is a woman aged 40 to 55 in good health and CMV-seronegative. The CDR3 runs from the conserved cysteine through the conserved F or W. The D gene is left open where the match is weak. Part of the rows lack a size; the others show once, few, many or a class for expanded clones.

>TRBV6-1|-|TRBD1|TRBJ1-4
TGTGCCAGCAGTCCCCGGACAGGGGTGGGGGAAAAACTGTTTTTT
CASSPRTGVGEKLFF
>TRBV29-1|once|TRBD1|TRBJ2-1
TGCAGCGTTGGGGACAGGGGCGGTACTGAGCAGTTCTTC
CSVGDRGGTEQFF
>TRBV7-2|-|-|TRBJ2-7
TGTGCCAGCAGCCCCGTCGGGAGCTCCTACGAGCAGTACTTC
CASSPVGSSYEQYF
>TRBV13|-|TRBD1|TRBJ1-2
TGTGCCAGCAGCTTAGCACAGGGGAAAGGCTACACCTTC
CASSLAQGKGYTF
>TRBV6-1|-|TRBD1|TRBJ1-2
TGTGCCAGCAGTGGCCCGGGACAGGGACCAAATGGCTACACCTTC
CASSGPGQGPNGYTF
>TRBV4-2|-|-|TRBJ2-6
TGTGCCAGCAGCCAAGGCGAGATCTCTGGGGCCAACGTCCTGACTTTC
CASSQGEISGANVLTF
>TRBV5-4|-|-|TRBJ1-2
TGTGCCAGCAGCTTGGAGCTTATTTCCGGCTATGGCTACACCTTC
CASSLELISGYGYTF
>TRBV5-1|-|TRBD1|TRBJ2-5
TGCGCCAGCAGCTGGGGACAGAAAGAGACCCAGTACTTC
CASSWGQKETQYF
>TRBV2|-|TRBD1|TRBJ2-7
TGTGCCAGCAGTAAAGACAGGGGGCCCTCCTACGAGCAGTACTTC
CASSKDRGPSYEQYF
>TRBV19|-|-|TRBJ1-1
TGTGCCAGTAGTATAGATGGGGGCGGCCCTGAAGCTTTCTTT
CASSIDGGGPEAFF
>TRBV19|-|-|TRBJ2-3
TGTGCCAGTACCCCAAGGGGGAGCACAGATACGCAGTATTTT
CASTPRGSTDTQYF
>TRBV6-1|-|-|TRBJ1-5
TGTGCCAGCAGTGAACCCAGGGATGGCAATCAGCCCCAGCATTTT
CASSEPRDGNQPQHF
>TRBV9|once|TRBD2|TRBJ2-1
TGTGCCAGCAGCTATCCTACTAGCGGGAGTTCCTACAATGAGCAGTTCTTC
CASSYPTSGSSYNEQFF
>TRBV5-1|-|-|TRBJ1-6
TGCGCCAGCAGCTTGGCACAGGGAAATAATTCACCCCTCCACTTT
CASSLAQGNNSPLHF
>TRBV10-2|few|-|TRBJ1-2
TGCGCCAGCAGTGAAGAGACTTATGGCTACACCTTC
CASSEETYGYTF
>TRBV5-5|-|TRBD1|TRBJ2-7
TGTGCCAGCAGCTTTCCCGGGACAGGTTCTTACGAGCAGTACTTC
CASSFPGTGSYEQYF
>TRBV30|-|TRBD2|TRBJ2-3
TGTGCCTTCACACTAGCGGGGGAATACACAGATACGCAGTATTTT
CAFTLAGEYTDTQYF